This T cell receptor (beta chain) was recovered during a study of control samples from healthy donors and cancer patients. Produced via immunoSEQ multiplex PCR; TCRdb's table is partial and in-frame only. Found here are some 90,000 clones, less than 90% of them singletons; the top ten hold 7.5% to 8%. Sequenced input: blood. The sequence derives from an older woman in good health.

The DNA for the CDR3 is TGTGCCAGCAGCTTAACGGTACGGACAAACACTGAAGCTTTCTTT. Encoded protein: CASSLTVRTNTEAFF. V and J are TRBV7-3 and TRBJ1-1, with D tentatively TRBD1 (5 bases). V gave up 0 bases and J gave up 2 bases, with 10 bases separating them. Germline lookup yields CDR1 SGHTA and CDR2 FQGTGA. This CDR3 is 15 amino acids long. The variable domain in full, with the rest retrieved from reference TRBV7-3 and TRBJ1-1, is GAGVSQTPSNKVTEKGKYVELRCDPISGHTALYWYRQSLGQGPEFLIYFQGTGAADDSGLPNDRFFAVRPEGSVSTLKIQRTERGDSAVYLCASSLTVRTNTEAFFGQGTRLTVV.